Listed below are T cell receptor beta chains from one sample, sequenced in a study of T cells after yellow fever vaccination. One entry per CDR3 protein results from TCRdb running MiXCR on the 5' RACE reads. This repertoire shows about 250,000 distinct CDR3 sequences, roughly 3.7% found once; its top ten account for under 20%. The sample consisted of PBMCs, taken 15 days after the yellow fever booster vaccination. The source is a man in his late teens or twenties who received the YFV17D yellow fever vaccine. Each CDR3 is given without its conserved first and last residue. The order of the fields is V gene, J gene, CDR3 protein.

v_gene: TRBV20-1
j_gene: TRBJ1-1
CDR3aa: SARDRQGFPEAF

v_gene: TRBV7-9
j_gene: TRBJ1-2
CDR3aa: ASSLVWAAEGYT

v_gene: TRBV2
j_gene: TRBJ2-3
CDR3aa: ASRSPPGLAGEGDTQY

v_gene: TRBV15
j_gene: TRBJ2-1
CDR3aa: ATSRERPGPNEQF

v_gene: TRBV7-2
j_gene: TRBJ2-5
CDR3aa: ASSTHSFGETQY

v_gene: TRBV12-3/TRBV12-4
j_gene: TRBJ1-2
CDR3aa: ASSLWTVSIGYT

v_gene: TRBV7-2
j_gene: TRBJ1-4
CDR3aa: ASSPMGTDEKLF

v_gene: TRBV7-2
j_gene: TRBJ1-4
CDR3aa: ASSPARGFNEKLF

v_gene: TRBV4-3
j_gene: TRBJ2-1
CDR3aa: ASSQEGVGQGPYNEQF

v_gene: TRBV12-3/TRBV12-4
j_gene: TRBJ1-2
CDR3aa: ASSLEQGIQYGYT

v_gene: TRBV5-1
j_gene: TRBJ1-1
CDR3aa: ASSSLAMNTEAF

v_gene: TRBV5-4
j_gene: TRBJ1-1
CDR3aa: ASSLDQGYTEAF

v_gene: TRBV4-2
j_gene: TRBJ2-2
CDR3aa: ASSQDARVTGELF

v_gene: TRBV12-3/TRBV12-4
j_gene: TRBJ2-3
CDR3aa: ASSPGGAVSTDTQY

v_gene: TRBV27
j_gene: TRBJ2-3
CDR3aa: ASSFQGRDTQY

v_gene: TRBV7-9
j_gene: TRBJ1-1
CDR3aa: ATLMNTEAF

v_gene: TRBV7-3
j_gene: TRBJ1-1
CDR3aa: ASSSVADTEAF

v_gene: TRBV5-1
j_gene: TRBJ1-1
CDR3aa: ASSSGFERFNTEAF

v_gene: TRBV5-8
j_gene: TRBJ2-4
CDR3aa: ASSLSGGDQNIQY

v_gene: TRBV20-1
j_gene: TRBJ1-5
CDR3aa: SARDLFPNQPQH

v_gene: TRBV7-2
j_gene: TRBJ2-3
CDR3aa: ASSPTGLEVLVGQY

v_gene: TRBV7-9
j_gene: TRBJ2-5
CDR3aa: ASSPGAAEPEQETQY

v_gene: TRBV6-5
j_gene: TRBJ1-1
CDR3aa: ASGYGLGTEAF

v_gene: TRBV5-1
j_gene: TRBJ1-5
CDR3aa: ASSEGPFSNQPQH

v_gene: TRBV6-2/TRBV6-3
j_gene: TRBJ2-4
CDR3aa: ASSVPAVIMTVLAKNIQY

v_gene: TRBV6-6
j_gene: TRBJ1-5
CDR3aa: ASSYMGAGQPQH

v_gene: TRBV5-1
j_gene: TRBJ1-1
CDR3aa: ASSPRPGGPEAF

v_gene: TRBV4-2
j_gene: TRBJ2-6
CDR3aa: ASSQAEGTTLWGANVLT

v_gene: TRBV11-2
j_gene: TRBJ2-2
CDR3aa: ASRFGRWETNTGELF

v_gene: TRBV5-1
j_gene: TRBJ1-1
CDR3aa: ASSLMGAGGTEAF

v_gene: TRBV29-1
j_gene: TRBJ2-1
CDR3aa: SAVGQGEPYNEQF

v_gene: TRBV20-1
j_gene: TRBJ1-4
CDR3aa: SARGPADSQEKLF

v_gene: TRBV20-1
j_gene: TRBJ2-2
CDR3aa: SAPKGLAGGSRVTGELF

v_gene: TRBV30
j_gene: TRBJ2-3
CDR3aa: ARATSGASDTQY

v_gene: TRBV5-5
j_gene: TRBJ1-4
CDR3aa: ASSRRRHEEKLF

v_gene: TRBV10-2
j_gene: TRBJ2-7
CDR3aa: ASFYAHLAGPYEQY

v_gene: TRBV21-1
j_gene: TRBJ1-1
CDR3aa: ASSLNEEGFTEAF

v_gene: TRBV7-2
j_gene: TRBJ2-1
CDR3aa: ASSPTRAQSNEQF

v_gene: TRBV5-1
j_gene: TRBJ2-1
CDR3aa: ASSSGQGNEQF

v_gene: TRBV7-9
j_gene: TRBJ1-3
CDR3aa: ASSIQGSGNTIY

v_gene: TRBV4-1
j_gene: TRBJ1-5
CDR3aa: ASSPRMREDTNQPQH

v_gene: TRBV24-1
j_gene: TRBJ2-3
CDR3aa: ATSPGRDTDTQY

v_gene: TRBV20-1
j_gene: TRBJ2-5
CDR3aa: SANSPVGLGETQY

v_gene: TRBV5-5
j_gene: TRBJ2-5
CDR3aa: ASSLRDGGTNKETQY

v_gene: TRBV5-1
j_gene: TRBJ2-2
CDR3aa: ASSPGDRELGELF

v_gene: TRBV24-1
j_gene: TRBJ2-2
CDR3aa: ATSDLAVGPGELF

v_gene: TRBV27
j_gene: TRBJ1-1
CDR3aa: ASISLRDTEAF

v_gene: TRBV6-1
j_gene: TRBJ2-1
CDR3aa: ASSWAGYNEQF

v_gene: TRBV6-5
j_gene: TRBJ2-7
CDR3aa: ASRRLGSHYEQY

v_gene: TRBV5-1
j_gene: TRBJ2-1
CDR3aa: ASSFGASGNNEQF

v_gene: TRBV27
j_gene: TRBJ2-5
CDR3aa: ASSLRTSGGLYQETQY

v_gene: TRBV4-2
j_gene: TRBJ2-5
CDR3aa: ASSHPMAGGYQETQY

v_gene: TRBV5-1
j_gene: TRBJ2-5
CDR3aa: ASSLGLAGEQETQY

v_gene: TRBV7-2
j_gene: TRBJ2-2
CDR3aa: ASSVQGPNTGELF

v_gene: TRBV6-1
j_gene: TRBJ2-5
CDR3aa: ASSEEERRPIQETQY